The clone carrying this T cell receptor (beta chain) was recorded once. The PCR made use of 60 Vbeta and 13 Jbeta primers. The method was immunoSEQ multiplex PCR; TCRdb's version includes in-frame clones alone and lacks a portion of them. The sample lists about 130,000 clones; roughly three quarters were seen once. This record belongs to a study of cytomegalovirus exposure and HLA in healthy donors. Losses at the gene ends were 4 bases for V and 3 bases for J; bases not matched to a gene: 6. The germline V gene encodes CDR1 SGHTS and CDR2 YDEGEE. This CDR3 contains 15 residues. This chain uses TRBV5-8 with TRBJ2-2, with 7 bases identical to TRBD1. Specimen: PBMCs. This sequence originates from a man aged 30 to 39 in good health and CMV-seronegative. In nucleotides, the CDR3 is TGTGCCAGCAGCACAGCAGGGGGATACACCGGGGAGCTGTTTTTT. Translation: CASSTAGGYTGELFF.